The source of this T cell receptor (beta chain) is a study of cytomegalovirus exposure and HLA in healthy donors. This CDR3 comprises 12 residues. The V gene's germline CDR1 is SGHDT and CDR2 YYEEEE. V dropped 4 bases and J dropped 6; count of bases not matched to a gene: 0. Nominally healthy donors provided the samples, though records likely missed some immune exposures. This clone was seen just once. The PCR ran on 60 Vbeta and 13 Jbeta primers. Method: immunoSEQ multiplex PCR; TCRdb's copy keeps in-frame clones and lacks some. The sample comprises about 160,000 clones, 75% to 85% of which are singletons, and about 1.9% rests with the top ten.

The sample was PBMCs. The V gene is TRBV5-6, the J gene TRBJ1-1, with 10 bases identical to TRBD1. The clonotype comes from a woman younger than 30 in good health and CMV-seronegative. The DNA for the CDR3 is TGTGCCAGCAGCGGGACAGGGGCTGAAGCTTTCTTT. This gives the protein CASSGTGAEAFF.